The sequence of this T cell receptor (beta chain) was determined in a study of PD-L1 blockade in urothelial cancer. Turning to the study itself: Administration of atezolizumab to patients began around 2014, at 1,200 mg intravenously every 3 weeks. Blood samples had a median of roughly 140,000 T cells. General study results and limits: Patients with durable benefit had greater blood expansion of tumor-associated TCR clones 3 weeks into treatment.

V dropped 0 bases and J dropped 1 base, with 9 bases sitting between them. The germline V gene has CDR1 MNHEY and CDR2 SVGAGI. The CDR3 extends over 15 amino acids. Notes on this clone: Its antigen remains unidentified.

Assay: immunoSEQ multiplex PCR; the TCRdb copy retains only in-frame clones and omits some. The sample consists of 75,000 to 95,000 clones, under 95% of them appearing once. Regarding time point: peripheral blood 6 weeks after treatment start. The starting material was PBMCs, obtained around atezolizumab (anti-PD-L1) treatment. The TCR was taken from an elderly woman with urothelial cancer. This chain joins TRBV6-5 and TRBJ1-1, with D tentatively TRBD1 (5 bases). The CDR3 region has the DNA TGTGCCAGCAGTTACTCCTGGCAGGGGAACACTGAAGCTTTCTTT. Protein product: CASSYSWQGNTEAFF.